Reported below is one T cell receptor (beta chain). With 6 bases clipped from V and 2 bases from J, the junction kept 3 bases outside the gene matches. Germline V gene data show CDR1 as SNHLY and CDR2 as FYNNEI. This CDR3 contains 14 residues. This sample was included in a study of blood T cell repertoires in COVID-19. For the study at large: Italy, Spain and the United States were the sources of the convalescent and acute COVID-19 samples. Nucleic acid was either cDNA or gDNA, and it came from T cells, B-cell-depleted T cells, or PBMCs.

Study processing details: Amplification with reference gene primers provided the estimates of nucleated cell counts. Produced via immunoSEQ multiplex PCR; TCRdb's table is partial and in-frame only. V and J calls and clone size are as listed in that table; D and trimming were resolved from the DNA. The top ten hold about 1.9% of the sample, which has hundreds of thousands of clones, about 80% seen once. Sequencing input: peripheral blood. The rearrangement links TRBV2 to TRBJ1-4; 7 bases align to TRBD1. The TCR sequence derives from a woman of 80 years or more with acute or convalescent COVID-19. The CDR3 loop reads CASSSGQTNEKLFF. CDR3 bases: TGTGCCAGCAGCTCGGGACAGACTAATGAAAAACTGTTTTTT.